The 21 T cell receptor beta chains below were found in one sample sequenced in a study of radiation and T cells in renal cell carcinoma. Assay: immunoSEQ multiplex PCR; the TCRdb copy retains only in-frame clones and omits some. Here the sample spans roughly 120,000 clones, roughly four fifths being singletons. Noted time point: baseline pretreatment blood. This sample's treatment: 15 Gy SBRT to primary tumor, nephrectomy 4 weeks later. This sample comprised blood, obtained from a patient whose treatment included radiotherapy and nephrectomy. These receptors all come from a woman aged 55 to 70 with renal cell carcinoma.

V is TRBV28 and J is TRBJ1-2; D uncertain. The CDR3 runs to 15 residues. The germline gives CDR1 MDHEN, CDR2 SYDVKM. V was shortened by 3 bases and J by 5 bases, with 16 bases between the two germline ends. The CDR3 spells CASSFKPAGLYGYTF. In DNA form, the CDR3 reads TGTGCCAGCAGTTTTAAACCAGCAGGCCTATATGGCTACACCTTC.

This rearrangement joins TRBV7-2 to TRBJ2-5; D is perhaps TRBD1 (5 bases). V was trimmed by 0 bases and J by 2 bases, leaving 16 bases between them. Per germline, CDR1 SGHTA and CDR2 FQGNSA. The CDR3 extends over 17 amino acids. The CDR3 protein is CASSLASGQGPQETQYF. Here the CDR3 DNA reads TGTGCCAGCAGCTTAGCATCTGGGCAGGGCCCACAAGAGACCCAGTACTTC.

This chain connects TRBV11-2 to TRBJ2-5; perhaps D is TRBD1 or TRBD2 (5 bases each). The CDR3 is 15 residues long. V lost 7 bases, J lost 4 bases, and 19 bases lay in between. Germline CDR1 reads SGHAT; CDR2 reads FQNNGV. DNA for the CDR3: TGTGCCAGCACCTCCGGGACGTACAAGGGAGAGACCCAGTACTTC. The encoded protein is CASTSGTYKGETQYF.

This rearrangement joins TRBV30 to TRBJ2-1; D possibly corresponds to TRBD2 (6 bases). V was pared by 6 bases and J by 7 bases, with 10 bases between. Germline CDR1 is GTSNPN and CDR2 is SVGIG (reference sequence). The CDR3 has 11 residues. CDR3 region: CACEEGNEQFF. The DNA of the CDR3 is TGTGCCTGCGAGGAGGGAAATGAGCAGTTCTTC.

This clone was observed a handful of times. The V gene is TRBV28, the J gene TRBJ1-2, with no clear D. The CDR3 spans 14 residues. The V and J ends lost 4 bases and 3 bases respectively, with 12 bases between them. Germline CDR1 and CDR2: MDHEN and SYDVKM. This CDR3 reads CASSSPTPYYGYTF. For the CDR3, the DNA is TGTGCCAGCAGTTCCCCCACCCCATACTATGGCTACACCTTC.

This clone showed up just a few times. The V and J genes are TRBV10-1 and TRBJ2-1, with a weak D call TRBD2 (6 bases). Trimming took off 6 bases at V and 7 bases at J, with 13 bases between the two ends. Germline V gene data show CDR1 as WNHNN and CDR2 as SYGVQD (reference sequence). The CDR3 is 13 amino acids. The CDR3 DNA is TGCGCCAGCAGGTCCCGGGACTCGAATGAGCAGTTCTTC. Translation gives CASRSRDSNEQFF.

The chain recombines TRBV28 with TRBJ2-7; D might be TRBD1 (5 bases). CDR3 length equals 15 residues. Trimming stripped 7 bases from V and 2 bases from J, with 18 bases between. CDR1 MDHEN and CDR2 SYDVKM come from the germline V gene. In DNA form, the CDR3 reads TGTGCCAGCAAACGAAGCAGGGTAGAAACCTACGAGCAGTACTTC. This gives the protein CASKRSRVETYEQYF.

The rearrangement links TRBV19 to TRBJ1-1, with TRBD1 matching 10 bases. CDR1 and CDR2 from the germline V gene are LNHDA and SQIVND (reference sequence). Trimming cost V 6 bases and J 5 bases; bases outside gene matches: 15. CDR3 length: 17 amino acids. For the CDR3, the DNA is TGTGCCAGTAGCTCCCGGGACAGGGGCTCGCGAGTTACTGAAGCTTTCTTT. This encodes CASSSRDRGSRVTEAFF.

The V call is TRBV5-1, the J call TRBJ2-5; D possibly uses TRBD1 or TRBD2 (7 bases each). This CDR3 comprises 17 residues. V was trimmed by 0 bases and J by 4 bases, leaving 19 bases between them. CDR1 is SGHRS and CDR2 is YFSETQ in the germline V gene. The chain's CDR3 is CASSLEGRGPFGETQYF. The CDR3 nucleotides are TGCGCCAGCAGCTTGGAGGGGAGGGGGCCCTTCGGAGAGACCCAGTACTTC.

This clone was found a few times. The V and J genes are TRBV4-2 and TRBJ2-3; 8 nucleotides agree with TRBD2. Germline V CDR1 and CDR2: LGHNA, YNFKEQ. V was clipped by 1 base and J by 4 bases; unmatched bases: 1. This CDR3 has 14 amino acids. The CDR3 is CASSQAGLADTQYF. The DNA of the CDR3 is TGTGCCAGCAGCCAAGCGGGACTAGCAGATACGCAGTATTTT.

The chain uses TRBV5-1 and TRBJ2-2; TRBD1 might be the D (5 bases). From germline, CDR1 is SGHRS and CDR2 YFSETQ. The length of the CDR3 is 15 residues. V gave up 4 bases and J gave up 5 bases, with 15 bases separating them. The CDR3 protein is CASSPRQGETGELFF. DNA for the CDR3: TGCGCCAGCAGCCCGAGACAAGGGGAAACCGGGGAGCTGTTTTTT. The full variable domain, rest sourced from reference TRBV5-1 and TRBJ2-2, is KAGVTQTPRYLIKTRGQQVTLSCSPISGHRSVSWYQQTPGQGLQFLFEYFSETQRNKGNFPGRFSGRQFSNSRSEMNVSTLELGDSALYLCASSPRQGETGELFFGEGSRLTVL.

The chain couples TRBV19 to TRBJ2-3; D could derive from TRBD1 or TRBD2 (5 bases each). Germline CDR1 and CDR2: LNHDA and SQIVND (reference sequence). With 4 bases removed from V and 1 base from J, the gap between germline ends came to 15 bases. The CDR3 extends over 16 amino acids. The CDR3 nucleotides read TGTGCCAGTAGTACCCCTCGGGACGGCGGCACAGATACGCAGTATTTT. It is translated as CASSTPRDGGTDTQYF.

The chain joins TRBV28 to TRBJ2-7; TRBD2 matches 8 bases. CDR1 MDHEN and CDR2 SYDVKM come from the germline V gene. The CDR3 runs 15 residues. V shed 6 bases, J shed 6 bases, and the junction held 13 bases outside the gene matches. The CDR3 sequence: CASSSTGTRPLEQYF. The CDR3 DNA reads TGTGCCAGCAGCTCTACCGGGACTAGGCCCCTCGAGCAGTACTTC.

The chain uses TRBV5-4 and TRBJ2-1, with 10 bases identical to TRBD2. This CDR3 region has 15 residues. Per the germline V gene, CDR1 is SGHNT and CDR2 is YYREEE (reference sequence). Germline trimming cut 5 bases from V and 8 bases from J; bases unmatched to any gene: 10. CDR3 nucleotides: TGTGCCAGCAGACTAACTAGCGGGATATCCGATGAGCAGTTCTTC. Its translation: CASRLTSGISDEQFF. Full variable domain (remainder filled in from reference TRBV5-4 and TRBJ2-1): ETGVTQSPTHLIKTRGQQVTLRCSSQSGHNTVSWYQQALGQGPQFIFQYYREEENGRGNFPPRFSGLQFPNYSSELNVNALELDDSALYLCASRLTSGISDEQFFGPGTRLTVL.

The chain combines TRBV20-1 with TRBJ2-3; D is unclear. CDR3 length: 11 residues. Trimming removed 5 bases from V and 2 bases from J, with 5 bases in between. Germline-derived CDR1 and CDR2 are DFQATT and SNEGSKA (reference sequence). DNA of the CDR3: TGCAGTGCTCGGCACACAGATACGCAGTATTTT. This encodes CSARHTDTQYF.

Regarding this clone: Other DNA sequences in the same sample also yield this CDR3. This chain links TRBV4-1 with TRBJ1-3, with TRBD1 matching 8 bases. CDR1 and CDR2 (germline): MGHRA, YSYEKL. This CDR3 is built from 14 residues. The V segment lost 3 bases and the J segment 7 bases; nucleotides outside the gene matches: 5. The CDR3, as DNA: TGCGCCAGCAGCCAGGTCCGGACAGGGAACACCATATATTTT. Its protein is CASSQVRTGNTIYF.

This sequence joins TRBV28 and TRBJ2-6; a possible D gene is TRBD1 (6 bases). Trimming left V 8 bases short and J 1 base short, with 24 bases between. Germline CDR1 and CDR2: MDHEN and SYDVKM. This CDR3 is 19 amino acids long. CDR3 nucleotides: TGTGCCAGCTTACCTCAGGGGTTAGCGAGAGAGTCTGGGGCCAACGTCCTGACTTTC. Translating it yields CASLPQGLARESGANVLTF.

The rearrangement uses TRBV11-1 and TRBJ1-2; D is undetermined. This CDR3 region has 12 residues. Germline V lookup: CDR1 SGHAT, CDR2 FQDESV (reference sequence). Trimming stripped 4 bases from V and 2 bases from J, with 5 bases between. CDR3: CASSSINYGYTF. The CDR3 region has the DNA TGTGCCAGCAGCTCCATAAACTATGGCTACACCTTC.

CDR3 amino acids: CASSPPGTLPRVHF. DNA of the CDR3: TGTGCCAGCAGCCCCCCCGGGACGCTCCCCAGGGTCCACTTT. The chain carries TRBV7-9 and TRBJ1-6; D is perhaps TRBD1 (5 bases). V dropped 5 bases and J dropped 17 bases, with 22 bases sitting between them. CDR3 size: 14 residues. Germline CDR1 SEHNR, CDR2 FQNEAQ (reference sequence).

The chain is built from TRBV21-1 and TRBJ2-6; the table's D call TRBD2 went unverified against the DNA. TRBV21-1 is reported as a pseudogene. There are 16 residues in the CDR3. The CDR3 loop is CASSKFTGSGANVLTF. The CDR3 DNA is TGTGCCAGCAGCAAATTTACGGGGTCTGGGGCCAACGTCCTGACTTTC.

The chain employs TRBV10-2 and TRBJ1-5, with D unresolved. Germline V gives CDR1 WSHSY, CDR2 SAAADI. The CDR3 totals 18 residues. Trimming shortened V by 2 bases and J by 3 bases, and 20 bases separated the two germline ends. The CDR3 sequence is CASSEPFTEQGNNQPQHF. For the CDR3, the DNA is TGCGCCAGCAGTGAGCCCTTTACGGAGCAAGGGAACAATCAGCCCCAGCATTTT.